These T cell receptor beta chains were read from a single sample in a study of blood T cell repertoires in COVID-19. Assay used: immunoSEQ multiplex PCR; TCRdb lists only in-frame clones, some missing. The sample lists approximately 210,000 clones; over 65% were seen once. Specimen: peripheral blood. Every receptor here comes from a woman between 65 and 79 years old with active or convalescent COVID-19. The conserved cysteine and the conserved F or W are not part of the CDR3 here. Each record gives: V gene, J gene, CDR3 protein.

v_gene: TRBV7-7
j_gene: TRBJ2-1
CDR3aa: ASSPGLHSDNEQF

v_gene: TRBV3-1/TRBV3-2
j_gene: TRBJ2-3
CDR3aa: ASSRPGGGTDTQY

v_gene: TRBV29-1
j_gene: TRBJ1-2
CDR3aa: SVEGEGGSDGYT

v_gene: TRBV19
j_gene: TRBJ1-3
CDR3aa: ASSIRSYSGNTIY

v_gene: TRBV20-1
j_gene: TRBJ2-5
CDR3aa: SASTGTPRETQY

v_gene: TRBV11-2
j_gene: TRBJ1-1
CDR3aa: ASSLLRGSGTEAF

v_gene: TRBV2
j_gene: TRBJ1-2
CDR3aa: ASSTYRGETGYT

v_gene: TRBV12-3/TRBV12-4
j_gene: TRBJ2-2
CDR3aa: ASSLQNTGELF

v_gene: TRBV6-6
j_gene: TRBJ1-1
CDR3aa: ASSPQGLYTEAF

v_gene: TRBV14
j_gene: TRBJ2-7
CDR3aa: ASSQDRESYEQY

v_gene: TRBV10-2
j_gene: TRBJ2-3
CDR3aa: ASKGGREADTQY

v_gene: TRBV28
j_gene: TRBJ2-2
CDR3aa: ASSLAGVGTGELF

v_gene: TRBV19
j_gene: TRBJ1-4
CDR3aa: ASSILQSGDEKLF

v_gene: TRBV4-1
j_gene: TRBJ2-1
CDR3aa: ASSRPTSKNPHEQF

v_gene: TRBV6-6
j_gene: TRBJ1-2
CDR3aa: ASSYDSPKDYGYT

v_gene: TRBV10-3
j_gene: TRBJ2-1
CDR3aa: AIPGTQVGEQF

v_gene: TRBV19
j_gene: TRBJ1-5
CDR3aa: ASTPLLRATNQPQH

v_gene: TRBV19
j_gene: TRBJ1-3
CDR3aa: ASTRTVADTIY

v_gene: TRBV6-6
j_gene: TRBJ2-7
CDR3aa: ASESGASYEQY

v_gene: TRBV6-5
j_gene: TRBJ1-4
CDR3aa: ASSYSPGAGDEKLF

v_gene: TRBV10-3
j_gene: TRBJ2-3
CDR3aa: AISESLAANTDTQY

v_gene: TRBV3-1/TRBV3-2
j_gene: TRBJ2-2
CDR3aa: ASWAGGWTGELF

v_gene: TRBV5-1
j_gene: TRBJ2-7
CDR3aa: ASSPRLAGDYEQY

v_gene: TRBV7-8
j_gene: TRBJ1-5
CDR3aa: ASSPERQFSNQPQH

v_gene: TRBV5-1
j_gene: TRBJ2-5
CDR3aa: ASSFSTGGVETQY

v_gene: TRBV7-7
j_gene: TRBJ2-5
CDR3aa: ASSLVGGGQETQY

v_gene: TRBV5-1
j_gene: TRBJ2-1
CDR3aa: ASSSGTGSHDEQF

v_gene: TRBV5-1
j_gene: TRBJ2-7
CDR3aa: ASSLVGTRRGEQY

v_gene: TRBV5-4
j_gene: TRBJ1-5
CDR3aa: ASSPDRDGQPQH

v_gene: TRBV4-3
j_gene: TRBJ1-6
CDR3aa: ASSKIQNRGNNSPLH

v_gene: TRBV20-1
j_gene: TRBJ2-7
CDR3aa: SASNPGQGAREQY

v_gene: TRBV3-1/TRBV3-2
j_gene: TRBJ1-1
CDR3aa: ASSQGGVNTEAF

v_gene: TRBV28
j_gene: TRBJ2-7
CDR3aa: ASNSPVGRGYEQY

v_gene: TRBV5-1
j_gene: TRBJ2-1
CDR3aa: ASSSTSGGQLNNEQF

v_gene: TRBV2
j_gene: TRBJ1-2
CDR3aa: ASRGDRHNYGYT

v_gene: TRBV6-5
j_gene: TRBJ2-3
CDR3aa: ASSYWARGHADTQY

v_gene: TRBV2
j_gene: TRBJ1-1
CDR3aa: ASRSQGHTEAF

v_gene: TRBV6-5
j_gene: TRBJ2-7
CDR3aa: ASGGEVAYEQY

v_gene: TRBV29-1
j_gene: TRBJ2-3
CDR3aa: SVPLGESDTQY

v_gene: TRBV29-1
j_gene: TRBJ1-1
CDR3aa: SVLGVAWDTEAF

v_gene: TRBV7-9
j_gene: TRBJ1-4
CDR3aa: ASSRWTGEDEKLF

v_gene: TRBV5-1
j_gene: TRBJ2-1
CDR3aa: ASSFQGQAPSYNEQF

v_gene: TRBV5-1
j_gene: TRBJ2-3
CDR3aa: ASSSGLAGGGTDTQY

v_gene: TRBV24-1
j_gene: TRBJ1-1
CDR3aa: ATRQGVNTEAF

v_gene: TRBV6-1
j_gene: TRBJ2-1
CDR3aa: ASSEGGGRNEQF

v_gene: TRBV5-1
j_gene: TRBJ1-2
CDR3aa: ASNDGTANYGYT